The 13 T cell receptor beta chains below all came from one sample that was sequenced in a study of immune cell composition in non-small cell lung cancer. Repertoires were generated with immunoSEQ multiplex PCR, while TCRdb's copy carries only in-frame clones and drops some. The sample shows 7,500 to 10,000 clones, under 70% of them seen only once. Normal lung was sampled as far from the tumour as possible, at least 3 cm. Sequenced input: non-adjacent lung tissue. These receptors came from a human donor with non-small cell lung cancer.

The J gene is TRBJ1-1, the V gene TRBV7-9; TRBD1 agrees at 7 bases. CDR1 is SEHNR and CDR2 is FQNEAQ in the germline V gene (reference sequence). The length of the CDR3 is 15 residues. V dropped 8 bases and J dropped 1; count of bases not matched to a gene: 10. CDR3: CASAAPGGKNTEAFF. The CDR3 DNA reads as TGTGCCAGCGCCGCCCCAGGGGGAAAGAACACTGAAGCTTTCTTT.

CDR3 sequence: CASTDYGYTF. Written as DNA, the CDR3 is TGCGCCAGCACTGACTATGGCTACACCTTC. The chain links TRBV5-1 to TRBJ1-2, with D hard to call. CDR1 is SGHRS, CDR2 YFSETQ, per germline. The V end was cut by 6 bases, the J end by 3 bases, with 3 bases between. The CDR3 is 10 residues long.

The chain carries TRBV5-1 and TRBJ2-3; TRBD1 is a possible D gene (5 bases). Germline CDR1 SGHRS, CDR2 YFSETQ. Trimming took off 4 bases at V and 4 bases at J, with 13 bases between the two ends. This CDR3 region has 14 residues. DNA of the CDR3: TGCGCCAGCAGCACCGACAGTGGATCAGATACGCAGTATTTT. Amino acids: CASSTDSGSDTQYF.

The chain employs TRBV7-6 and TRBJ1-1; the D gene is possibly TRBD1 (6 bases). Germline V gives CDR1 SGHVS, CDR2 FNYEAQ. Trimming left V 10 bases short and J 0 bases short, with 15 bases between. The CDR3 sequence is 14 residues long. The CDR3 DNA reads TGTGCCATCAGGAATGGACAGATGAACACTGAAGCTTTCTTT. Amino acids: CAIRNGQMNTEAFF.

V gene TRBV5-1 combines with J gene TRBJ2-5; 7 bases map to TRBD1. The CDR3 runs 13 residues. Germline CDR1 reads SGHRS; CDR2 reads YFSETQ. With 3 bases clipped from V and 1 base from J, the junction kept 0 bases outside the gene matches. The CDR3 region is CASSWDSQETQYF. For the CDR3, the DNA is TGCGCCAGCAGCTGGGACAGCCAAGAGACCCAGTACTTC.

This chain uses TRBV4-3 with TRBJ2-3; D gene unclear. The V gene's germline CDR1 is LGHNA and CDR2 YSLEER. Trimming left V 1 base short and J 4 bases short, with 6 bases between. The CDR3 loop spans 13 amino acids. In DNA form, the CDR3 reads TGCGCCAGCAGCCAAGTTCGCGCAGATACGCAGTATTTT. Its protein is CASSQVRADTQYF.

The V and J genes are TRBV7-9 and TRBJ2-2, with 10 bases that match TRBD1. Trimming at V came to 6 bases and at J to 4 bases, leaving 8 bases not matched to a gene. The CDR3 runs to 16 residues. Per the germline V gene, CDR1 is SEHNR and CDR2 is FQNEAQ (reference sequence). The CDR3 sequence: CASRYTGTGATGELFF. CDR3 in DNA: TGTGCCAGCAGATATACCGGGACAGGGGCCACCGGGGAGCTGTTTTTT.

This sequence joins TRBV29-1 and TRBJ1-4, with D maybe TRBD1 (6 bases). V was trimmed by 0 bases and J by 5 bases, leaving 13 bases between them. Germline CDR1 is SQVTM and CDR2 is ANQGSEA. This CDR3 is built from 15 residues. The CDR3: CSVEDWTAQNEKLFF. The CDR3, as DNA: TGCAGCGTTGAAGATTGGACAGCTCAGAATGAAAAACTGTTTTTT.

The chain links TRBV27 to TRBJ2-7, with 9 bases matching TRBD1. Germline trimming cut 6 bases from V and 9 bases from J; bases unmatched to any gene: 9. CDR1 MNHEY and CDR2 SMNVEV come from the germline V gene (reference sequence). The CDR3 covers 13 residues. The chain's CDR3 is CASSLGQGSGQYF. The CDR3 region has the DNA TGTGCCAGCAGCCTGGGACAGGGTAGCGGGCAGTACTTC.

J is TRBJ1-2 and V is TRBV5-6; 12 bases fit TRBD1. J gave up 2 bases and V 4 bases, and 3 bases lay outside the gene matches. The CDR3 covers 15 residues. Looked up from germline, CDR1 is SGHDT and CDR2 is YYEEEE. In DNA form, the CDR3 reads TGTGCCAGCAGCAGGGACAGGGGGCTGAACTATGGCTACACCTTC. Its protein product is CASSRDRGLNYGYTF.

The chain carries TRBV19 and TRBJ1-2, with 10 positions matching TRBD1. The CDR3 runs to 15 residues. Germline V gene sequence: CDR1 LNHDA, CDR2 SQIVND (reference sequence). J gave up 4 bases and V 4 bases, and 6 bases lay outside the gene matches. The CDR3 spells CASSKGQGTIYGYTF. CDR3 coding DNA: TGTGCCAGTAGTAAGGGACAGGGGACGATCTATGGCTACACCTTC.

This clone was seen a few times. The rearrangement joins TRBV5-5 to TRBJ1-4; D perhaps matches TRBD1 (6 bases). The CDR3 length is 15 residues. V gave up 4 bases and J gave up 3 bases, with 13 bases separating them. Germline loops: CDR1 SGHKS, CDR2 YYEKEE (reference sequence). CDR3 nucleotides: TGTGCCAGCAGCCAAGAGGGACACCCTAATGAAAAACTGTTTTTT. Its translation is CASSQEGHPNEKLFF.

This chain uses TRBV2 with TRBJ1-4; 8 nucleotides match TRBD1. Germline V gene sequence: CDR1 SNHLY, CDR2 FYNNEI. Trimming removed 11 bases from V and 8 bases from J; junction bases left unmatched: 7. This CDR3 comprises 12 residues. In DNA, the CDR3 is TGTGCCTCCAGGGGGCTTGGGGAAAAACTGTTTTTT. Protein sequence: CASRGLGEKLFF.